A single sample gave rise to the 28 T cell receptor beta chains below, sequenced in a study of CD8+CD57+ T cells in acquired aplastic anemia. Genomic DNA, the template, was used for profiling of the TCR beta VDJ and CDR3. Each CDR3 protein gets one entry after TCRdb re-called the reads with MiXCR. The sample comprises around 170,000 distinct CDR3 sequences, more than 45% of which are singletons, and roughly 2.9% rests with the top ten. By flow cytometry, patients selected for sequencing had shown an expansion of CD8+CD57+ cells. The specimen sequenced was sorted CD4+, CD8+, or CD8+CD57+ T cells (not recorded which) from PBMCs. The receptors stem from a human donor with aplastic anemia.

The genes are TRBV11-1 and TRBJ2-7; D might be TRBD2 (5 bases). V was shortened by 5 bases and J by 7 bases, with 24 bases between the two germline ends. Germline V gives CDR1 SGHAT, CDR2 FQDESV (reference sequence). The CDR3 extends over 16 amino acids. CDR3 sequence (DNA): TGTGCCAGCAGCCCGAGGGCCGGGTTATCCTACAATGAGCAGTACGTC. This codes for CASSPRAGLSYNEQYV.

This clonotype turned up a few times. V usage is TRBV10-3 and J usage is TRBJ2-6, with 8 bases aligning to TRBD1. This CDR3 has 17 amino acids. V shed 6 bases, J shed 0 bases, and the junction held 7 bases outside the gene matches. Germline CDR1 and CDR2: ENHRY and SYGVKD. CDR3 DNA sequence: TGTGCCATCAGCGTCGAGACAGGGGTCTCTGGGGCCAACGTCCTGACTTTC. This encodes CAISVETGVSGANVLTF.

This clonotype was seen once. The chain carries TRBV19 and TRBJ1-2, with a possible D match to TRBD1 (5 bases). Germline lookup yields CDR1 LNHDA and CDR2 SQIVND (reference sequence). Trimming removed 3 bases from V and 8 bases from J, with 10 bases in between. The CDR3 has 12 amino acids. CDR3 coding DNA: TGTGCCAGTAGTATTCCAGGGAGCGGCTACACCTTC. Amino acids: CASSIPGSGYTF.

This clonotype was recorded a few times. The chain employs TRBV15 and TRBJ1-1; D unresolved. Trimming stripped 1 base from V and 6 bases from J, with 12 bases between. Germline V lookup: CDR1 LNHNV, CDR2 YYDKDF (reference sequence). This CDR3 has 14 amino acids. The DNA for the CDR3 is TGTGCCACCAGCAGAGTCATAGGTCCATCTGAAGCTTTCTTT. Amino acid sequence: CATSRVIGPSEAFF. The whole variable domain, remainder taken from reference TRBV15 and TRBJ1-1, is DAMVIQNPRYQVTQFGKPVTLSCSQTLNHNVMYWYQQKSSQAPKLLFHYYDKDFNNEADTPDNFQSRRPNTSFCFLDIRSPGLGDTAMYLCATSRVIGPSEAFFGQGTRLTVV.

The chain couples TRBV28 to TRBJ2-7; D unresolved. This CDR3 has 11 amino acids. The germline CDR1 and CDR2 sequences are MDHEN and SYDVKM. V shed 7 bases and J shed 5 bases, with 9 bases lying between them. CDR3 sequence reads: CASTLAHEQYF. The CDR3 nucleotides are TGTGCCAGCACTCTCGCCCACGAGCAGTACTTC.

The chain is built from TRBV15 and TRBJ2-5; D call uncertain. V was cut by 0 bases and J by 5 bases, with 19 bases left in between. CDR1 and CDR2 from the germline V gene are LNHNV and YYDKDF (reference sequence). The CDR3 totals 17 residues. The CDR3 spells CATSRDRVRVGRETQYF. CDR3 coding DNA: TGTGCCACCAGCAGAGATCGTGTCCGAGTTGGTAGGGAGACCCAGTACTTC. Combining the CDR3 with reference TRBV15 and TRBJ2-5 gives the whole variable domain DAMVIQNPRYQVTQFGKPVTLSCSQTLNHNVMYWYQQKSSQAPKLLFHYYDKDFNNEADTPDNFQSRRPNTSFCFLDIRSPGLGDTAMYLCATSRDRVRVGRETQYFGPGTRLLVL.

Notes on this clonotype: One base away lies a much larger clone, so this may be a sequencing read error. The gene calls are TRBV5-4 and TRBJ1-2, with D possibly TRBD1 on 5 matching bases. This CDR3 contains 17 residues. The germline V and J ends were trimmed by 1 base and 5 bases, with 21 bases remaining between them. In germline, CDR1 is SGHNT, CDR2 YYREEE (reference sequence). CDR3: CASSLPEGVGAAYGYTF. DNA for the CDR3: TGTGCCAGCAGCTTGCCTGAGGGTGTAGGGGCCGCGTATGGCTACACCTTC.

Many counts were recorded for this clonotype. The CDR3 region has the DNA TGTGCCAGCAGCCCGGACAGGGCCTACAATGAGCAGTTCTTC. It is translated as CASSPDRAYNEQFF. The chain uses TRBV2 and TRBJ2-1; 8 bases are a match to TRBD1. CDR1 SNHLY and CDR2 FYNNEI come from the germline V gene. V lost 6 bases, J lost 2 bases, and 3 bases stayed unmatched. This CDR3 comprises 14 residues.

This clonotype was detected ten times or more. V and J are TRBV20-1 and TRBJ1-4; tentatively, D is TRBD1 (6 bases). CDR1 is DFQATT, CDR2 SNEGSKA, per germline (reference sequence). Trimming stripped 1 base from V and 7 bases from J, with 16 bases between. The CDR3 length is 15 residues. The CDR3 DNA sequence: TGCAGTGCTAGAGGGTCCGAGGGGGTTCGTGAAAAACTGTTTTTT. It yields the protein CSARGSEGVREKLFF.

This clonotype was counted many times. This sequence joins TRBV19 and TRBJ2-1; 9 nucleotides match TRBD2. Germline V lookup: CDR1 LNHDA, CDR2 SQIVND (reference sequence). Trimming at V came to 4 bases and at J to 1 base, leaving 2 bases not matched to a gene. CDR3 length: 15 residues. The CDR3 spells CASSRAGGSYNEQFF. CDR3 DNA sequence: TGTGCCAGTAGTAGGGCGGGAGGGTCCTACAATGAGCAGTTCTTC.

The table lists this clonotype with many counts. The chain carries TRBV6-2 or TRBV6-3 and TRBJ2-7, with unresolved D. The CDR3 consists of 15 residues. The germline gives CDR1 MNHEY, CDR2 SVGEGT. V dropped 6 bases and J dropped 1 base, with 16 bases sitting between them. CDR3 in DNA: TGTGCCAGCAGCCCGGTTGGGTCCTCTTCCTACGAGCAGTACGTC. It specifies CASSPVGSSSYEQYV.

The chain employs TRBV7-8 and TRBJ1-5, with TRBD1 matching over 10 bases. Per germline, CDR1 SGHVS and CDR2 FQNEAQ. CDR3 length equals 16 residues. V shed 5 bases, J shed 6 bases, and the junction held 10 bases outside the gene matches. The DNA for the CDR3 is TGTGCCAGCAGCCCGTACTTGGGACAGGGGAGTCAGCCCCAGCATTTT. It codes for CASSPYLGQGSQPQHF.

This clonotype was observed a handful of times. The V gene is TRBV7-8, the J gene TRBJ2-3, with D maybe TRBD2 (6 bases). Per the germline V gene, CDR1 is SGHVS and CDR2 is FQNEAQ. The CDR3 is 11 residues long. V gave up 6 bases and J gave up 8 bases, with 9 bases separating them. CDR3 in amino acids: CASRSTSTQYF. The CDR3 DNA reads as TGTGCCAGCAGGTCGACTAGTACGCAGTATTTT.

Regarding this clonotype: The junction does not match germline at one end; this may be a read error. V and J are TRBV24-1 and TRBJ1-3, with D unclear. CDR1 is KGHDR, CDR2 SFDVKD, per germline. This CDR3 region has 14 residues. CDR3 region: CAASDPLNPNTIYF. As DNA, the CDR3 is TGTGCCGCCAGTGACCCTCTAAACCCAAACACCATATATTTT.

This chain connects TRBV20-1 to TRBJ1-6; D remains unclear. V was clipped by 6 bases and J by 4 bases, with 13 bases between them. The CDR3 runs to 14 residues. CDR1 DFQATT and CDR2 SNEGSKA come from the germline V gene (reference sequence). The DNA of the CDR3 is TGCAGTGCCAAAGGCCCGGGATATAATTCACCCCTCCACTTT. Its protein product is CSAKGPGYNSPLHF.

The chain's CDR3 is CASSNSGGASFF. CDR3 sequence (DNA): TGTGCCAGCAGCAACAGCGGGGGGGCCTCTTTCTTC. V gene TRBV9 combines with J gene TRBJ2-1, with 10 bases matching TRBD2. The CDR3 contains 12 residues. Germline trimming cut 4 bases from V and 16 bases from J; bases unmatched to any gene: 8. Germline-derived CDR1 and CDR2 are SGDLS and YYNGEE.

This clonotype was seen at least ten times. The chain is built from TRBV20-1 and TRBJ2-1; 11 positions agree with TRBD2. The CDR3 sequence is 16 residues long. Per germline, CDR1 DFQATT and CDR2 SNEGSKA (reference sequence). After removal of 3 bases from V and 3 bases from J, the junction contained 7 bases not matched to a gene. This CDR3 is CSASSRTSGFYNEQFF. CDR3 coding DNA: TGCAGTGCTAGTTCAAGGACTAGCGGGTTCTACAATGAGCAGTTCTTC.

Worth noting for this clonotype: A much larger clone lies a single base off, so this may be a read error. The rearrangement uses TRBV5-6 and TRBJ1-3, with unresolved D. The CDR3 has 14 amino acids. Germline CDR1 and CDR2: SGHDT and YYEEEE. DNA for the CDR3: TGTGCCAGCAACTTGGGGATCGGAGGGAACACCATATATTTT. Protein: CASNLGIGGNTIYF.

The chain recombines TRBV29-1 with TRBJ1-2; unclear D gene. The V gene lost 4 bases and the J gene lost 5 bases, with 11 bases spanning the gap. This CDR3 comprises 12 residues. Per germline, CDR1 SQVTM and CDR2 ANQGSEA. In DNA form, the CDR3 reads TGCAGCGTTGTAGCCGCGGGGTATGGCTACACCTTC. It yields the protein CSVVAAGYGYTF.

The CDR3 DNA reads TGTGCCAGTAGGGACAGACCTAGGAACACTGAAGCTTTCTTT. Its protein is CASRDRPRNTEAFF. V and J are TRBV19 and TRBJ1-1; TRBD1 is a possible D gene (6 bases). The CDR3 is made up of 14 amino acids. Germline V CDR1 and CDR2: LNHDA, SQIVND (reference sequence). Trimming cost V 6 bases and J 1 base, with 12 bases left between them.

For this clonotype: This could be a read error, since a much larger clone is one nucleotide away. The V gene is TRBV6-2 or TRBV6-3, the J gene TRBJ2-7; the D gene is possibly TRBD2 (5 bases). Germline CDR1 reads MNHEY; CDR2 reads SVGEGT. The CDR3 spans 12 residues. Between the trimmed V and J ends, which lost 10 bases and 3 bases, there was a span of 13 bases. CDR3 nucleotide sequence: TGTGCCACCTCGGAGGATTTCTACGAGCAGTACGTC. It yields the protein CATSEDFYEQYV.

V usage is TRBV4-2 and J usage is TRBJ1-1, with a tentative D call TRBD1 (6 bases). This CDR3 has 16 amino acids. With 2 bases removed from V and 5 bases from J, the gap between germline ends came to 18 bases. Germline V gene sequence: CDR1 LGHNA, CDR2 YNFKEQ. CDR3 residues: CASSQRRGGARTEAFF. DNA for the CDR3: TGTGCCAGCAGCCAAAGGCGCGGGGGGGCAAGGACTGAAGCTTTCTTT.

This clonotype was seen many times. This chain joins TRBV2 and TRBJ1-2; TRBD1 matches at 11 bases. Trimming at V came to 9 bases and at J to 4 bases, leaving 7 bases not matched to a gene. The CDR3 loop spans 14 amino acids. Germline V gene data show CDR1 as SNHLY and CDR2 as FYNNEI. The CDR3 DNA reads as TGTGCCAGAGGGACAGGGGGGGGTCTCTATGGCTACACCTTC. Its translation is CARGTGGGLYGYTF.

The CDR3 here is CASSWNPGTSGEETQYF. The CDR3 coding sequence is TGCGCCAGCAGCTGGAATCCCGGGACTAGCGGGGAAGAGACCCAGTACTTC. The J gene is TRBJ2-5, the V gene TRBV5-1; TRBD2 matches 13 bases. The CDR3 runs 17 residues. The germline CDR1 and CDR2 sequences are SGHRS and YFSETQ. Trimming cost V 3 bases and J 3 bases; bases outside gene matches: 8.

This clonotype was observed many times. This CDR3 reads CASKGQGYGYTF. In DNA, the CDR3 is TGTGCCAGCAAAGGACAGGGCTACGGCTACACCTTC. The chain couples TRBV2 to TRBJ1-2, with 8 bases lining up with TRBD1. CDR1 SNHLY and CDR2 FYNNEI come from the germline V gene. Trimming took 7 bases from V and 8 from J; bases not matched to a gene: 6. CDR3 length: 12 amino acids.

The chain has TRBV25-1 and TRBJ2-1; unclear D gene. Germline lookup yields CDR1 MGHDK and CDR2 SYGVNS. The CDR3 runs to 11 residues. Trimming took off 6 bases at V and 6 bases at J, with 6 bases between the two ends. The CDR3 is CASRDVNEQFF. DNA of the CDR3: TGTGCCAGCAGGGACGTCAATGAGCAGTTCTTC.

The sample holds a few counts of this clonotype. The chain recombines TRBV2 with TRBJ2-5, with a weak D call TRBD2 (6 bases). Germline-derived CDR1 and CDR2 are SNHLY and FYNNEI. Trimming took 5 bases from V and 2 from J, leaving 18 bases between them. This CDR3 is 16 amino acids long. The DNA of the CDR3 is TGTGCCAGCAGTCCAAGCGCGGGAAACAGTCAAGAGACCCAGTACTTC. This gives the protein CASSPSAGNSQETQYF.

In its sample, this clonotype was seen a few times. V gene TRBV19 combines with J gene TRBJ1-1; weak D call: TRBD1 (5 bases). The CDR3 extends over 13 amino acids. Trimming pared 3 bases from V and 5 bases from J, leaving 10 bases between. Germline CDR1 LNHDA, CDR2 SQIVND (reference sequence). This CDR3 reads CASSMGWGTEAFF. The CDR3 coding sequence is TGTGCCAGTAGTATGGGGTGGGGGACTGAAGCTTTCTTT.